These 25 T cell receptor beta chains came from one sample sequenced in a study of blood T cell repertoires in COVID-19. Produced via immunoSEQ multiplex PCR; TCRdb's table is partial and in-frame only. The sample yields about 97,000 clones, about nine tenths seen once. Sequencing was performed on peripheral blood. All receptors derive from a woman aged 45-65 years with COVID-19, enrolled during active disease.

Written as DNA, the CDR3 is TGTGCCAGCAGTACCGGACCCTTAAGGGGGCCCCAGCATTTT. Translated: CASSTGPLRGPQHF. The chain carries TRBV6-5 and TRBJ1-5; a weak D match, TRBD1 (5 bases). The CDR3 extends over 14 amino acids. Germline loops: CDR1 MNHEY, CDR2 SVGAGI. The V gene lost 5 bases and the J gene lost 9 bases, with 17 bases spanning the gap.

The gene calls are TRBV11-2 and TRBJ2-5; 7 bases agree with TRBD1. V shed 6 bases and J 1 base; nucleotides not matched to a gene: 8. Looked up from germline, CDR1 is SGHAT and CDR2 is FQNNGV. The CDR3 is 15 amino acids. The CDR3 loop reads CASSLERGPQETQYF. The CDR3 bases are TGTGCCAGCAGTCTCGAGAGGGGGCCCCAAGAGACCCAGTACTTC. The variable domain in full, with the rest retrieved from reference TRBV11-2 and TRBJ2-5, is EAGVAQSPRYKIIEKRQSVAFWCNPISGHATLYWYQQILGQGPKLLIQFQNNGVVDDSQLPKDRFSAERLKGVDSTLKIQPAKLEDSAVYLCASSLERGPQETQYFGPGTRLLVL.

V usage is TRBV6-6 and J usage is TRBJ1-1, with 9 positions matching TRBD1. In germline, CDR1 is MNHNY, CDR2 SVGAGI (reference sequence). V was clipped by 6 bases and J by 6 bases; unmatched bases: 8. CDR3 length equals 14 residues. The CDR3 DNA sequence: TGTGCCAGCAGAGAACAGGGGGCGTTCGCTGAAGCTTTCTTT. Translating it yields CASREQGAFAEAFF.

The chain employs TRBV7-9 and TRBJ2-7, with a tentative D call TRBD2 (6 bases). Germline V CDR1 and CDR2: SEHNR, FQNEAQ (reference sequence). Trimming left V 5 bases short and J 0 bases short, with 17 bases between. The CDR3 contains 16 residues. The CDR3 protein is CASSGGKGISSYEQYF. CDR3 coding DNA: TGTGCCAGCAGCGGGGGGAAGGGTATAAGCTCCTACGAGCAGTACTTC.

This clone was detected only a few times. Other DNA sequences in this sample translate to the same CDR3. For the CDR3, the DNA is TGTGCCAGCAGTTACTCGGAGAGCAATCAGCCCCAGCATTTT. Its protein product is CASSYSESNQPQHF. The V and J genes are TRBV6-5 and TRBJ1-5, with D unresolved. Trimming stripped 0 bases from V and 1 base from J, with 4 bases between. From germline, CDR1 is MNHEY and CDR2 SVGAGI. This CDR3 has 14 amino acids.

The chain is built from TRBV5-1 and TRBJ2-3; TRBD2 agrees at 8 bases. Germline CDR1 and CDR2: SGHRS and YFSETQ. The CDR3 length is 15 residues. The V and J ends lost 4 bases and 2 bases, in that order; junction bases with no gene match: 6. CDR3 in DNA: TGCGCCAGCAGCCCGGGAGGGATTAACACAGATACGCAGTATTTT. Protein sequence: CASSPGGINTDTQYF.

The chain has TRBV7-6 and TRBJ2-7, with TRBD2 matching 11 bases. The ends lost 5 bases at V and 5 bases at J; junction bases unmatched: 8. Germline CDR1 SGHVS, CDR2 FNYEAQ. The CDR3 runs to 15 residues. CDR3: CASSISGGVRDEQYF. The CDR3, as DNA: TGTGCCAGCAGCATTAGCGGGGGGGTAAGGGACGAGCAGTACTTC. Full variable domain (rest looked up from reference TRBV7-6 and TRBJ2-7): GAGVSQSPRYKVTKRGQDVALRCDPISGHVSLYWYRQALGQGPEFLTYFNYEAQQDKSGLPNDRFSAERPEGSISTLTIQRTEQRDSAMYRCASSISGGVRDEQYFGPGTRLTVT.

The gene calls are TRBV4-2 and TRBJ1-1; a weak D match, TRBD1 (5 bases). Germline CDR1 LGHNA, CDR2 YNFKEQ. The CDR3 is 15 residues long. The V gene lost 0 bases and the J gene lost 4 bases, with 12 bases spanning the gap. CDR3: CASSQDPGSGTEAFF. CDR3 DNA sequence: TGTGCCAGCAGCCAAGATCCAGGGTCTGGCACTGAAGCTTTCTTT.

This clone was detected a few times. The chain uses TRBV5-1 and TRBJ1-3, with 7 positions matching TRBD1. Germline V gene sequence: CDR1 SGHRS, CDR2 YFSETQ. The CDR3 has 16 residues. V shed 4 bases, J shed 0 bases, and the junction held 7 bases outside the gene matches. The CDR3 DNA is TGCGCCAGCAGCCAGGGGACAGAATCCTCTGGAAACACCATATATTTT. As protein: CASSQGTESSGNTIYF.

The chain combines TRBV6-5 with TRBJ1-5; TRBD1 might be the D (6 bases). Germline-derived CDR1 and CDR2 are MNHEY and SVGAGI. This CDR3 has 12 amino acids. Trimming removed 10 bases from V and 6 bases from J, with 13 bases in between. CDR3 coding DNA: TGTGCCATACAACAGGGAGCTCAGCCCCAGCATTTT. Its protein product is CAIQQGAQPQHF.

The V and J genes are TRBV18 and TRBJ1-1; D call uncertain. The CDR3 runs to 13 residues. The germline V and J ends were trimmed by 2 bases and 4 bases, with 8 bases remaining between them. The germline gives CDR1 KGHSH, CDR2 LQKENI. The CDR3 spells CASSPGEGTEAFF. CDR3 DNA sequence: TGTGCCAGCTCACCAGGGGAGGGCACTGAAGCTTTCTTT.

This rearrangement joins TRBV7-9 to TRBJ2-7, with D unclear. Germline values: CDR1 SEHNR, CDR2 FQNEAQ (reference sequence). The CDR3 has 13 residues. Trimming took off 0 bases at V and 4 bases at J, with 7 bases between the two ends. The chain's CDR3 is CASSLAHSYEQYF. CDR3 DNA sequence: TGTGCCAGCAGCTTAGCCCATAGTTACGAGCAGTACTTC.

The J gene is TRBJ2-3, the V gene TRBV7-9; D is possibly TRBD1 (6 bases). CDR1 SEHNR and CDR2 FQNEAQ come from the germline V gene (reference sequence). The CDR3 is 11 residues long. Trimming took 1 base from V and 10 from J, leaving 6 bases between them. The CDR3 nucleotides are TGTGCCAGCAGCTTAGAGGGGGCGCAGTATTTT. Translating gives CASSLEGAQYF.

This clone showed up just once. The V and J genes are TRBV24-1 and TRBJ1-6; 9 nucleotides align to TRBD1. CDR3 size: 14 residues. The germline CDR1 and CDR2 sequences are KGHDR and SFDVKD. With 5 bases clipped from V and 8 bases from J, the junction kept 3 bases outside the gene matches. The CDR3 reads CATSGDRVDSPLHF. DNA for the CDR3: TGTGCCACCAGTGGGGACAGGGTTGATTCACCCCTCCACTTT.

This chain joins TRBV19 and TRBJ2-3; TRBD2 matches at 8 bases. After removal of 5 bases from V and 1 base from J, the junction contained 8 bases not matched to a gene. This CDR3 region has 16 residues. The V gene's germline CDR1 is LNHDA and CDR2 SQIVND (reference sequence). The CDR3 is CASSRGGIFGTDTQYF. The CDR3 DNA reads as TGTGCCAGTAGTCGCGGGGGGATTTTTGGCACAGATACGCAGTATTTT.

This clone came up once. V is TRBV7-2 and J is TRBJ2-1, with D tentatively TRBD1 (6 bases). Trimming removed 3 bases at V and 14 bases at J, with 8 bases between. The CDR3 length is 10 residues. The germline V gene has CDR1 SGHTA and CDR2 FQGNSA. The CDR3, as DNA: TGTGCCAGCAGCTTTCCAGGGGAGTTCTTC. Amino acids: CASSFPGEFF.

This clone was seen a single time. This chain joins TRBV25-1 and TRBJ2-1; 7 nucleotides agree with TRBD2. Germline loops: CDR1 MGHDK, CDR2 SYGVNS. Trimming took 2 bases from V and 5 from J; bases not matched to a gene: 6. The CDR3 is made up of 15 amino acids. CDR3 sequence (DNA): TGTGCCAGCAGTGAAACAGCGGGGACTCACAATGAGCAGTTCTTC. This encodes CASSETAGTHNEQFF. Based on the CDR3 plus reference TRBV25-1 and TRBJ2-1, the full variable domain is EADIYQTPRYLVIGTGKKITLECSQTMGHDKMYWYQQDPGMELHLIHYSYGVNSTEKGDLSSESTVSRIRTEHFPLTLESARPSHTSQYLCASSETAGTHNEQFFGPGTRLTVL.

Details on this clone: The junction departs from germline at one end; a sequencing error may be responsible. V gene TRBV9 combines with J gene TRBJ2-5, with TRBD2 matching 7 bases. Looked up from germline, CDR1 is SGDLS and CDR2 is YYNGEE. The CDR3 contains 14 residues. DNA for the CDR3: TGTGCTAGCAGCGAGGGAGGGGACCAAGAGACCCAGTACTTC. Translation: CASSEGGDQETQYF.

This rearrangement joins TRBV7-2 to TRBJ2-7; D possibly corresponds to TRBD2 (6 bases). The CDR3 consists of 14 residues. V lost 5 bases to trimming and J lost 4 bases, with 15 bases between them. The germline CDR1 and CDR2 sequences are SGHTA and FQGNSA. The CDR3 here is CASSLYGTPYEQYF. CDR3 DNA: TGTGCCAGCAGCCTCTACGGGACTCCTTACGAGCAGTACTTC.

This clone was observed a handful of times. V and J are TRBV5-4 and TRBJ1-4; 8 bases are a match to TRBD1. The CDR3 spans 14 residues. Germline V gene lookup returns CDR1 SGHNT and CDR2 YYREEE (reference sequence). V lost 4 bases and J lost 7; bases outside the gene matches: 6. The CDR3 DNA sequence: TGTGCCAGCAGCCCAGGACAGGGTGGTGAAAAACTGTTTTTT. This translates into CASSPGQGGEKLFF.

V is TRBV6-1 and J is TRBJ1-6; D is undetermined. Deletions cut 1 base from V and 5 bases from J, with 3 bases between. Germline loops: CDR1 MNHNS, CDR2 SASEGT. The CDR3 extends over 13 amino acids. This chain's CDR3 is CASSEVDNSPLHF. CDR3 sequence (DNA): TGTGCCAGCAGTGAAGTAGATAATTCACCCCTCCACTTT.

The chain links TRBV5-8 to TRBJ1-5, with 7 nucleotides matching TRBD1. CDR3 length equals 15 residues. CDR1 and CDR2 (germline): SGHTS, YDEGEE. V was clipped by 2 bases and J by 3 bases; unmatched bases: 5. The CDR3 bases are TGTGCCAGCAGCTTAAACAGGGGATCCAATCAGCCCCAGCATTTT. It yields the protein CASSLNRGSNQPQHF.

For the CDR3, the DNA is TGTGCCAGCAGTGAAGGGTCAGGGGGAAGATATGGCTACACCTTC. Protein: CASSEGSGGRYGYTF. V is TRBV6-1 and J is TRBJ1-2, with TRBD1 identical over 7 bases. CDR1 is MNHNS and CDR2 is SASEGT in the germline V gene. Trimming took 1 base from V and 5 from J; bases not matched to a gene: 7. CDR3 length equals 15 residues.

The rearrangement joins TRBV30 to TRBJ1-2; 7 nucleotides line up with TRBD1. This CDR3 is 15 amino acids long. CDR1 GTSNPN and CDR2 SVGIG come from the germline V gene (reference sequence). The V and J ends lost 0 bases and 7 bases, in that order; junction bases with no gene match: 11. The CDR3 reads CAWSVLLGGQSGYTF. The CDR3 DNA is TGTGCCTGGAGTGTACTTCTGGGGGGACAGAGTGGCTACACCTTC.

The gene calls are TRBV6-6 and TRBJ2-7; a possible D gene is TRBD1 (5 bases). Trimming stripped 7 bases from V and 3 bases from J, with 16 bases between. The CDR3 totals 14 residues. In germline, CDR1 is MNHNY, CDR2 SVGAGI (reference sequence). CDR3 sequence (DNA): TGTGCCAGCACCTCGACAGAGAAAAACTACGAGCAGTACTTC. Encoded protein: CASTSTEKNYEQYF.